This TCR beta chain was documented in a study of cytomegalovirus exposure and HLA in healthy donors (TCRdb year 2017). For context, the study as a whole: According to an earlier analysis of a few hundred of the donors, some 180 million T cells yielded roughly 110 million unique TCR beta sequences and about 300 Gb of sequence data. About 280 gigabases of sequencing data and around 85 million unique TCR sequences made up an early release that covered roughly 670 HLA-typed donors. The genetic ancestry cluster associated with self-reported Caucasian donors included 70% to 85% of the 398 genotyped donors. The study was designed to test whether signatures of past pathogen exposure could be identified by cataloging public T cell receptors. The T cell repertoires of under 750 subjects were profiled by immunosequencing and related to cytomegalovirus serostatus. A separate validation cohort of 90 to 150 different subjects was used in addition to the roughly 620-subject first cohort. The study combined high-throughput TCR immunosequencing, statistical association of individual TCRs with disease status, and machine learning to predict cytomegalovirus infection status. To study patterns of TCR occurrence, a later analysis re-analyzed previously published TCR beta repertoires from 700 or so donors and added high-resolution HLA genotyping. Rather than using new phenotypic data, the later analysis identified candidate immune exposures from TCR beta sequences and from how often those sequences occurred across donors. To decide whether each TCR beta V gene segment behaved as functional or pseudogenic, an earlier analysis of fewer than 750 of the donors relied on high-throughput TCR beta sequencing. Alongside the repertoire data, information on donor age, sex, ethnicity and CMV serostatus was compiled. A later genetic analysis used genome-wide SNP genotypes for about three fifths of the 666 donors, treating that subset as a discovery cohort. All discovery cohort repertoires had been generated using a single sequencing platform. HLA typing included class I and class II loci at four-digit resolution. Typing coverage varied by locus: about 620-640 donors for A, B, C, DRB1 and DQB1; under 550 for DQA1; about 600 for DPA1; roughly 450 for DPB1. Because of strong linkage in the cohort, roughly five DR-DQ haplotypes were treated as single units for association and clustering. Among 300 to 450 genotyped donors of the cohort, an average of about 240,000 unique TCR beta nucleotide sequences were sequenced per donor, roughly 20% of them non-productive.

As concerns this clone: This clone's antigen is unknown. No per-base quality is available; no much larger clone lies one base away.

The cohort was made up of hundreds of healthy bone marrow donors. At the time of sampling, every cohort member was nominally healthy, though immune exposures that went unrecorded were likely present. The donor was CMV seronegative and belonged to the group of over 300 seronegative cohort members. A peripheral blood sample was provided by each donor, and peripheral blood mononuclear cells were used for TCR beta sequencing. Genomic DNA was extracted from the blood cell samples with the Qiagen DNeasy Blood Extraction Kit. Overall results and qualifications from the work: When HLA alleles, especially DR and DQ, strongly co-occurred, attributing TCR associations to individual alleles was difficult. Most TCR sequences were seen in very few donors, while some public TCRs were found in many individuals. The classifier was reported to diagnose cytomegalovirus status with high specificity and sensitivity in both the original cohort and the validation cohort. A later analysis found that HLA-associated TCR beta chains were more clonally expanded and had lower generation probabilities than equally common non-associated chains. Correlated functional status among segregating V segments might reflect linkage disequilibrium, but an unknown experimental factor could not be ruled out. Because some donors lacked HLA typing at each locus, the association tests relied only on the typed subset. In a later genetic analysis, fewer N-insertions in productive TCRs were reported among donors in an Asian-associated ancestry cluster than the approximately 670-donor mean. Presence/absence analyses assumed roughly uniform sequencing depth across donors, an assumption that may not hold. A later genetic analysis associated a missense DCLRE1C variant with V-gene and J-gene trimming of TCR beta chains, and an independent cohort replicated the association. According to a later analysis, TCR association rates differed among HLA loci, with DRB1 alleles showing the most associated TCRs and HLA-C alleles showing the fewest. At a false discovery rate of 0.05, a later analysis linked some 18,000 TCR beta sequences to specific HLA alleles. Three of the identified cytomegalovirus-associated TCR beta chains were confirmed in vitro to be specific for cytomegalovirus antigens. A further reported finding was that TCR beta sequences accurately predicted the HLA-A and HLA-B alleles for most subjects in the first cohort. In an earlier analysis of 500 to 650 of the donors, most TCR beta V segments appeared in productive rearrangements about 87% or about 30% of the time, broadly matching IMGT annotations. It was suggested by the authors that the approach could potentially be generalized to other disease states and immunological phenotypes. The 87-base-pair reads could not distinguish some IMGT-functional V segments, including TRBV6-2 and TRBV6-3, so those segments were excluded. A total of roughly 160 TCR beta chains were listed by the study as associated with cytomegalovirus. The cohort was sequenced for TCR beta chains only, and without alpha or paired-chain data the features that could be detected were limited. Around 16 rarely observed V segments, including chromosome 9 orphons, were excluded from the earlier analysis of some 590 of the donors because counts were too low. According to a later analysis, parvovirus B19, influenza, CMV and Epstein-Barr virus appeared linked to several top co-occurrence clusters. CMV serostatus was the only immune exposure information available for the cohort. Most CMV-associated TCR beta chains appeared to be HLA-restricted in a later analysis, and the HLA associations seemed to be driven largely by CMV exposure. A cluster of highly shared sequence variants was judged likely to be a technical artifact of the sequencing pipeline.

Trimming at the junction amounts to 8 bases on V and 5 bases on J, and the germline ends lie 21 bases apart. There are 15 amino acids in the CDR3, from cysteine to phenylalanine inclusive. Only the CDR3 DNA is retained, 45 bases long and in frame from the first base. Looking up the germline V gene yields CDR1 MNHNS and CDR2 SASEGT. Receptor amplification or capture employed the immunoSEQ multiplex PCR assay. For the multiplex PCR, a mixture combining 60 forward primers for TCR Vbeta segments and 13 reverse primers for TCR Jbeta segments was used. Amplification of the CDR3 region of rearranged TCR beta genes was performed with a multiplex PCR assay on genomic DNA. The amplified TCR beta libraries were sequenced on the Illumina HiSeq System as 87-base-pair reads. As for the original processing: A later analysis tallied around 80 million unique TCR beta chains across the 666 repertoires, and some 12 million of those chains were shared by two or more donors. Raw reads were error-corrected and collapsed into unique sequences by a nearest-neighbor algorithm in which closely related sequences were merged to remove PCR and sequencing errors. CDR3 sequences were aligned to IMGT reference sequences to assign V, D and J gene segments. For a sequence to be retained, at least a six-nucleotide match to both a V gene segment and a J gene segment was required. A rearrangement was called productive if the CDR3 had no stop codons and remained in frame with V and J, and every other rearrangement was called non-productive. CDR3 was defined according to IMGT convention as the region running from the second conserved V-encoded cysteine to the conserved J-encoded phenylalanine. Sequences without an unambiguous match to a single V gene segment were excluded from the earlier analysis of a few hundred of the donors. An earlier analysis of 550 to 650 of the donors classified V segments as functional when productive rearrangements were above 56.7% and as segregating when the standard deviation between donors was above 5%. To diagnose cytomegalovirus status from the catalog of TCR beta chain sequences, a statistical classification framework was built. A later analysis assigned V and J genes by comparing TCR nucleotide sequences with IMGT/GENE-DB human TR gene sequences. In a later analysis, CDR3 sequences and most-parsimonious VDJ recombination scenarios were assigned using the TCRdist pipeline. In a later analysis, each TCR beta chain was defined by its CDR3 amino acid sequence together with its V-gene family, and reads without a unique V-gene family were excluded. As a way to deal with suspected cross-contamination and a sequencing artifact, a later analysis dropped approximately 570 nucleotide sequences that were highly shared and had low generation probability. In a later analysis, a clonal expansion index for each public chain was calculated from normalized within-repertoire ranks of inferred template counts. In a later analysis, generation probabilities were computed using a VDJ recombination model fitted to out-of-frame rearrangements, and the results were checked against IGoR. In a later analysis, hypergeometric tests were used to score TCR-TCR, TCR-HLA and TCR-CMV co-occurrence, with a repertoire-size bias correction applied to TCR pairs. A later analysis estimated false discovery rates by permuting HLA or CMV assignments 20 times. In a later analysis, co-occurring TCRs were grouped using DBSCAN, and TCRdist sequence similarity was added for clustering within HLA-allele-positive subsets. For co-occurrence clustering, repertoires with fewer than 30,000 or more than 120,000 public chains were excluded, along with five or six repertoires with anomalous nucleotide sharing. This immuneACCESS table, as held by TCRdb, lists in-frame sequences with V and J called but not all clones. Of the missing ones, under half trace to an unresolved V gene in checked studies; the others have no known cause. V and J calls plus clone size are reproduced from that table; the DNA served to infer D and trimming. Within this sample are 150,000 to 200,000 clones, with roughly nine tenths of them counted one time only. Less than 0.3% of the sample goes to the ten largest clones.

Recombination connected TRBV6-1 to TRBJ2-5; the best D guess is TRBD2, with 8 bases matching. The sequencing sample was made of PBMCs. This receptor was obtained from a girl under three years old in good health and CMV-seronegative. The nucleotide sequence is TGTGCCAGCGCGGGGGGTCAGGGGGATTGGGAGACCCAGTACTTC. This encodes CASAGGQGDWETQYF.